The clone carrying this T cell receptor beta chain was seen just once. The antigen is unknown. The sample is drawn from a study of cytomegalovirus exposure and HLA in healthy donors. General study points: Sequences of the TCR beta chain were said to predict the HLA-A and HLA-B alleles of most subjects accurately.

The V gene end was trimmed by 6 bases and the J gene end by 15 bases; junction bases not matched to a gene: 14. Germline CDR1 reads MDHEN; CDR2 reads SYDVKM. The CDR3 has 16 amino acids. The PCR employed 60 Vbeta primers together with 13 Jbeta primers. Libraries were prepared by immunoSEQ multiplex PCR; TCRdb keeps only in-frame clonotypes and omits some of them. The table includes some 180,000 clones, 80% to 85% detected once. The chain uses TRBV28 and TRBJ2-1; 16 nucleotides line up with TRBD2. The TCR was taken from a woman under 30 in good health and CMV-seronegative. The sequenced sample was PBMCs. Here the CDR3 reads CASSLSPGTSGRARFF. Here the CDR3 DNA reads TGTGCCAGCAGCCTATCCCCCGGGACTAGCGGGAGGGCCCGGTTCTTC. The full variable domain, completed using reference TRBV28 and TRBJ2-1, is DVKVTQSSRYLVKRTGEKVFLECVQDMDHENMFWYRQDPGLGLRLIYFSYDVKMKEKGDIPEGYSVSREKKERFSLILESASTNQTSMYLCASSLSPGTSGRARFFGPGTRLTVL.